The next 23 T cell receptor beta chains were all read from a single sample in a study of tumor-infiltrating lymphocytes in primary liver carcinoma (TCRdb year 2017). Total RNA and DNA were co-extracted without cell sorting from about 19-30 mg of bulk tissue using the AllPrep DNA/RNA mini kit. The sequencing machine was an Illumina HiSeq 2500. A constant-region primer and ProtoScript II reverse transcriptase were used to reverse-transcribe TCRbeta-specific cDNA from roughly 500 ng total RNA. TCRbeta libraries were built with three nested multiplex PCR rounds, a slightly modified ARM-PCR procedure. The first two PCR rounds used multiplex TRBV1-TRBV30 forward primers with a Cbeta reverse primer, each for approximately 10 cycles. TCRdb applied fastp at Q25 and MiXCR to the public reads, then kept only in-frame beta chains. Duplicate CDR3 protein sequences are folded into a single record with the most common DNA and genes. The table for this sample lists approximately 76,000 distinct CDR3 sequences; 71% of them were counted only once. The ten largest clones represent roughly 15% of the sample.

Sequencing input: liver tumor tissue from sampling region 4. The sample's cell subset or site label, in plain terms: tumor region T4, right-lateral pole. The receptor set was obtained from a woman aged 55-70 years with primary liver carcinoma and hepatitis B virus infection.

This clonotype was counted many times. The chain combines TRBV5-1 with TRBJ2-1, with D unresolved. Germline V gives CDR1 SGHRS, CDR2 YFSETQ. This CDR3 has 15 amino acids. The ends were cut back, 5 bases at V and 3 bases at J, with 15 bases in the middle. The CDR3 DNA reads as TGCGCCAGCAGTATAGGCTCATACGACTACAATGAGCAGTTCTTC. This encodes CASSIGSYDYNEQFF.

To note about this clonotype: One base away lies a much larger clone, so this may be a sequencing read error. The J gene is TRBJ2-5, the V gene TRBV10-1; D may match TRBD1 or TRBD2 (5 bases each). Germline V CDR1 and CDR2: WNHNN, SYGVQD (reference sequence). CDR3 size: 13 residues. The CDR3 loop is CASSAGTLETHYF. CDR3 DNA: TGCGCCAGCAGTGCGGGGACCCTGGAGACCCACTACTTC.

In its sample, this clonotype was seen many times. The chain links TRBV6-5 to TRBJ2-7, with D possibly being TRBD1 (5 bases). The germline gives CDR1 MNHEY, CDR2 SVGAGI. This CDR3 is built from 12 residues. The V and J ends lost 5 bases and 6 bases respectively, with 11 bases between them. As DNA, the CDR3 is TGTGCCAGCAGTGTCCGGCAGGGCGAGCAGTACTTC. Amino acids: CASSVRQGEQYF.

A note on this clonotype: The missing conserved phenylalanine or tryptophan at the end of this CDR3 makes a read error likely. It is unclear where the CDR3 begins or ends on the DNA, so no DNA is shown, and the CDR3 is as TCRdb lists it. The chain is built from TRBV11-3 and TRBJ2-7; the table calls TRBD1, which could not be checked here. CDR1 and CDR2 from the germline V gene are SGHNT and YENEEA. The CDR3 is 15 amino acids in total, end residues counted. CDR3: CASSPGTGGNYERYL.

Turning to this clonotype: This CDR3 is missing its conserved last phenylalanine or tryptophan, likely due to a read error. The chain links TRBV12-3 or TRBV12-4 to TRBJ2-3; 7 nucleotides match TRBD2. The CDR3 totals 16 residues. V gave up 5 bases and J gave up 11 bases; unmatched junction bases: 19. CDR3 amino acids: CASSDVGPGRAYMQYL. CDR3 bases: TGTGCCAGCAGTGACGTAGGGCCGGGGAGGGCCTATATGCAGTATTTA.

This clonotype appeared a single time. A junction boundary mismatches the germline segment, possibly from a read error. The chain carries TRBV5-4 and TRBJ2-1; D is unresolved. The V gene's germline CDR1 is SGHNT and CDR2 YYREEE (reference sequence). CDR3 length: 16 amino acids. In DNA form, the CDR3 reads TGTGTCAGCAACTTGAGTGTCTCGGGTTCCTACAATGAGCAGTTCTTC. Its protein is CVSNLSVSGSYNEQFF. Full variable domain (missing parts from reference TRBV5-4 and TRBJ2-1): ETGVTQSPTHLIKTRGQQVTLRCSSQSGHNTVSWYQQALGQGPQFIFQYYREEENGRGNFPPRFSGLQFPNYSSELNVNALELDDSALYLCVSNLSVSGSYNEQFFGPGTRLTVL.

A remark on this clonotype: At one boundary the junction diverges from the germline segment, which might be a read error. The chain couples TRBV11-2 to TRBJ2-1; D perhaps matches TRBD2 (5 bases). In germline, CDR1 is SGHAT, CDR2 FQNNGV. The CDR3 has 15 residues. The CDR3 DNA is TGTGCGAGCAGCCTTAGACCAGCGGAGTCGGGTGAGCAGCTCTTC. Translated: CASSLRPAESGEQLF.

Comment on this clonotype: An end of the junction does not agree with germline; a read error may underlie this. The chain couples TRBV11-3 to TRBJ2-2; 12 bases agree with TRBD2. The CDR3 runs 17 residues. The germline gives CDR1 SGHNT, CDR2 YENEEA. This CDR3 reads CASTSGLAGGPGVELFF. CDR3 nucleotide sequence: TGTGCAAGCACCTCGGGGCTAGCGGGAGGGCCCGGCGTGGAGCTGTTTTTT.

The table lists this clonotype with many counts. This rearrangement joins TRBV5-1 to TRBJ1-1; no clear D. Germline assignment: CDR1 SGHRS and CDR2 YFSETQ. The CDR3 extends over 15 amino acids. V lost 0 bases, J lost 1 base, and 10 bases lay in between. The CDR3 protein is CASSLDGVTNTEAFF. The CDR3 nucleotides are TGCGCCAGCAGCTTGGATGGGGTAACGAACACTGAAGCTTTCTTT.

V usage is TRBV28 and J usage is TRBJ2-7; the D gene is possibly TRBD1 (6 bases). Germline-derived CDR1 and CDR2 are MDHEN and SYDVKM. This CDR3 spans 13 amino acids. The CDR3 coding sequence is TGTACCCGCAGCTTGACAGGCGTCGGGGAGCAGTACTTC. Protein sequence: CTRSLTGVGEQYF.

About this clonotype itself: Given the absence of the conserved phenylalanine or tryptophan at the CDR3 end, a read error is likely. The V and J genes are TRBV11-2 and TRBJ2-7, with 12 bases that match TRBD2. The CDR3 is 16 amino acids. In germline, CDR1 is SGHAT, CDR2 FQNNGV. Trimming removed 3 bases from V and 6 bases from J; junction bases left unmatched: 9. CDR3 coding DNA: TGTGCCAGCAGCTTTAGACTAGCGGGAGTCCTGAGCGAGCAGTACCTC. Translation: CASSFRLAGVLSEQYL.

This clonotype was detected once. One junction end disagrees with the germline gene, perhaps due to a read error. The chain joins TRBV4-2 to TRBJ2-5, with 7 positions matching TRBD2. The CDR3 consists of 15 residues. Germline CDR1 reads LGHNA; CDR2 reads YNFKEQ. The CDR3 coding sequence is TGTGCCAGTAGCCAAAACGGGACTACAAGAGAGACCCAGTACTTC. Its protein product is CASSQNGTTRETQYF.

A remark on this clonotype: An end of the junction does not agree with germline; a read error may underlie this. The chain uses TRBV7-9 and TRBJ1-2; possible D gene TRBD1, 5 bases. The length of the CDR3 is 13 residues. Germline V gene data show CDR1 as SEHNR and CDR2 as FQNEAQ (reference sequence). The CDR3 protein is CAGSFGEGTGYTF. The CDR3 coding sequence is TGTGCCGGCAGCTTTGGGGAAGGGACTGGCTACACCTTC.

The table lists this clonotype with a few counts. The chain uses TRBV24-1 and TRBJ2-5; D is perhaps TRBD1 or TRBD2 (5 bases each). There are 14 residues in the CDR3. The V and J ends lost 5 bases and 5 bases respectively, with 14 bases between them. Per germline, CDR1 KGHDR and CDR2 SFDVKD. This CDR3 reads CATSVGTEVETQYF. CDR3 in DNA: TGTGCCACCAGTGTCGGGACCGAGGTTGAGACCCAGTACTTC.

There are a few counts of this clonotype. In nucleotides, the CDR3 is TGCAGTGCACTAGGGGCAGGGTTGAACTATGGCTACACCTTC. Amino acid sequence: CSALGAGLNYGYTF. The V and J genes are TRBV20-1 and TRBJ1-2, with TRBD1 as a possible D gene (5 bases). CDR1 is DFQATT and CDR2 is SNEGSKA in the germline V gene (reference sequence). Trimming took 6 bases from V and 2 from J, leaving 16 bases between them. This CDR3 contains 14 residues.

This clonotype was recorded at least ten times. The chain uses TRBV6-1 and TRBJ2-3; tentative D call: TRBD1 (6 bases). Germline V gene lookup returns CDR1 MNHNS and CDR2 SASEGT. Trimming removed 8 bases at V and 4 bases at J, with 19 bases between. The CDR3 runs 15 residues. The CDR3 here is CASHGLGGEADTQYF. CDR3 sequence (DNA): TGTGCCAGCCATGGCTTAGGGGGAGAGGCAGATACGCAGTATTTT.

In this sample, this clonotype turned up many times. J is TRBJ2-7 and V is TRBV28; possible D gene TRBD1, 7 bases. The germline gives CDR1 MDHEN, CDR2 SYDVKM. The CDR3 runs 16 residues. Trimming shortened V by 2 bases and J by 3 bases, and 17 bases separated the two germline ends. The CDR3 reads CASSLGGTAGIYEQYF. The CDR3 bases are TGTGCCAGCAGTTTAGGGGGGACAGCAGGGATCTACGAGCAGTACTTC.

Note on this clonotype: This may stem from a read error, because a much larger clone lies one nucleotide away. The V call is TRBV7-9, the J call TRBJ1-1; D call uncertain. This CDR3 has 13 residues. Per the germline V gene, CDR1 is SEHNR and CDR2 is FQNEAQ (reference sequence). Here the CDR3 reads CTSKREMNTEAFF. The CDR3 DNA sequence: TGTACCAGCAAGAGGGAAATGAACACTGAAGCTTTCTTT.

About this clonotype: The conserved phenylalanine or tryptophan is not found at the CDR3 terminus, so this likely reflects a read error. The DNA is left out, because the CDR3 cannot be placed on it with certainty; the CDR3 is given as TCRdb lists it. V and J are TRBV6-1 and TRBJ2-7; TRBD2 is taken as the D call from the table, unchecked against the DNA. CDR1 and CDR2 (germline): MNHNS, SASEGT. The CDR3 has 14 amino acids, counting both end residues. The CDR3 is CASSEGLDTYEQCI.

In its sample, this clonotype is medium-sized. This chain uses TRBV11-2 with TRBJ2-3; TRBD2 is a possible D gene (6 bases). The germline V and J ends were trimmed by 3 bases and 3 bases, with 7 bases remaining between them. CDR3 length equals 13 residues. Germline V CDR1 and CDR2: SGHAT, FQNNGV. Here the CDR3 reads CASSFGRTDTQYF. CDR3 in DNA: TGTGCCAGCAGCTTTGGGAGGACAGATACGCAGTATTTT.

Comments on this clonotype: One end of the junction does not line up with germline, which may come from a read error. The CDR3 sequence: CVSSRGEGGKLVF. The CDR3 bases are TGTGTCAGCAGCCGCGGAGAGGGCGGAAAACTGGTTTTT. The chain combines TRBV6-5 with TRBJ1-4; D remains unclear. This CDR3 has 13 amino acids. CDR1 MNHEY and CDR2 SVGAGI come from the germline V gene.

Regarding this clonotype: At one end the junction does not follow the germline gene, possibly because of a read error. The chain uses TRBV11-2 and TRBJ2-7; the D gene is possibly TRBD1 (5 bases). The CDR3 length is 13 residues. Germline V gene lookup returns CDR1 SGHAT and CDR2 FQNNGV. CDR3 residues: CTSSLPGLNEQYF. CDR3 coding DNA: TGTACCAGCAGCCTCCCAGGGCTGAACGAGCAGTACTTC.

This chain links TRBV11-3 with TRBJ2-1; 7 bases are shared with TRBD2. The CDR3 is made up of 15 amino acids. CDR1 is SGHNT and CDR2 is YENEEA in the germline V gene. The ends lost 2 bases at V and 4 bases at J; junction bases unmatched: 5. The CDR3 sequence: CASSLYRGSYNEQFF. CDR3 nucleotide sequence: TGTGCCAGCAGCTTATACCGCGGGAGTTACAATGAGCAGTTCTTC.